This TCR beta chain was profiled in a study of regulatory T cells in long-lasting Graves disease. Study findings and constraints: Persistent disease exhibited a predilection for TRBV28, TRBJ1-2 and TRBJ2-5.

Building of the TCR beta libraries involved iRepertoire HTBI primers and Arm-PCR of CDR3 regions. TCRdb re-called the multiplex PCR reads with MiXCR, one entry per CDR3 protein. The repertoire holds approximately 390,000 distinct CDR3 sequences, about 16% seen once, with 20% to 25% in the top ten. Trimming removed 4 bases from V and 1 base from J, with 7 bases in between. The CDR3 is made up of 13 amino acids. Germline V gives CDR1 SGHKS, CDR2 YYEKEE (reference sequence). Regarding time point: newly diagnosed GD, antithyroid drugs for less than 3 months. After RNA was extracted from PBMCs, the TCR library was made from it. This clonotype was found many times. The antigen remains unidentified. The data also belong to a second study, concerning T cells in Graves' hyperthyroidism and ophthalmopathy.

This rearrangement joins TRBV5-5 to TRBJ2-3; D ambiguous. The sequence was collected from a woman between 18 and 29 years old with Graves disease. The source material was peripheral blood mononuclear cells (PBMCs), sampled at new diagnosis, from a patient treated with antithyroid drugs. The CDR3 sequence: CASSTGRTDTQYF. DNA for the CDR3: TGTGCCAGCAGCACCGGACGCACAGATACGCAGTATTTT.